The 8 T cell receptor beta chains listed next were all sequenced from one sample in a study of blood T cell repertoires in COVID-19. Only in-frame clones appear in the TCRdb table, and some are missing; sequencing was by immunoSEQ multiplex PCR. The sample gives about 300,000 clones, around 90% of which show up once; roughly 7% is in the top ten. Sequences were obtained from peripheral blood. The origin of the receptors is a woman in her twenties or thirties with COVID-19, enrolled during active disease.

This chain uses TRBV6-6 with TRBJ1-2; D is uncertain. Deletions cut 4 bases from V and 4 bases from J, with 10 bases between. CDR3 size: 13 residues. Germline CDR1 MNHNY, CDR2 SVGAGI (reference sequence). The CDR3 nucleotides are TGTGCCAGCAGTTCCATGGCGGGCTATGGCTACACCTTC. Encoded protein: CASSSMAGYGYTF.

V usage is TRBV28 and J usage is TRBJ2-7, with TRBD2 matching 8 bases. The J segment lost 4 bases and the V segment lost 6 bases, leaving 8 bases of the junction unmatched. The CDR3 spans 14 residues. Per the germline V gene, CDR1 is MDHEN and CDR2 is SYDVKM. The CDR3 nucleotides are TGTGCCAGCAGGCCTACTAGCGGTTTTTACGAGCAGTACTTC. The encoded protein is CASRPTSGFYEQYF. The full variable domain, rest sourced from reference TRBV28 and TRBJ2-7, is DVKVTQSSRYLVKRTGEKVFLECVQDMDHENMFWYRQDPGLGLRLIYFSYDVKMKEKGDIPEGYSVSREKKERFSLILESASTNQTSMYLCASRPTSGFYEQYFGPGTRLTVT.

The chain joins TRBV28 to TRBJ1-5; no definite D call. The V gene lost 6 bases and the J gene lost 0 bases, with 15 bases spanning the gap. CDR1 and CDR2 (germline): MDHEN, SYDVKM. This CDR3 has 16 residues. In DNA form, the CDR3 reads TGTGCCAGCAGGACCGTGCGGGCATTTAGCAATCAGCCCCAGCATTTT. As protein: CASRTVRAFSNQPQHF.

The V gene is TRBV24-1, the J gene TRBJ1-2; D is unresolved. Trimming left V 9 bases short and J 3 bases short, with 16 bases between. The CDR3 has 14 residues. Germline V gives CDR1 KGHDR, CDR2 SFDVKD. CDR3 in DNA: TGTGCCACCTCTACCCGGCGGGGAGACTATGGCTACACCTTC. Translating it yields CATSTRRGDYGYTF.

In this sample, this clone turned up once. The chain recombines TRBV7-2 with TRBJ1-4; 7 positions agree with TRBD1. The CDR3 contains 14 residues. V lost 4 bases to trimming and J lost 6 bases; unmatched junction nucleotides: 5. Germline V lookup: CDR1 SGHTA, CDR2 FQGNSA. The CDR3 loop is CASSSQGWDEKLFF. As DNA, the CDR3 is TGTGCCAGCAGCTCACAGGGGTGGGATGAAAAACTGTTTTTT. Combining the CDR3 with reference TRBV7-2 and TRBJ1-4 gives the whole variable domain GAGVSQSPSNKVTEKGKDVELRCDPISGHTALYWYRQSLGQGLEFLIYFQGNSAPDKSGLPSDRFSAERTGGSVSTLTIQRTQQEDSAVYLCASSSQGWDEKLFFGSGTQLSVL.

The chain recombines TRBV19 with TRBJ1-5, with D unclear. This CDR3 region has 13 residues. V shed 6 bases and J shed 7 bases, with 13 bases lying between them. CDR1 is LNHDA and CDR2 is SQIVND in the germline V gene (reference sequence). CDR3 region: CASRDLTLQPQHF. Here the CDR3 DNA reads TGTGCCAGTAGAGACTTAACTTTGCAGCCCCAGCATTTT.

The chain links TRBV15 to TRBJ1-4; D is unclear. The CDR3 contains 15 residues. In germline, CDR1 is LNHNV, CDR2 YYDKDF (reference sequence). The ends were cut back, 2 bases at V and 7 bases at J, with 14 bases in the middle. CDR3 DNA: TGTGCCACCAGCAGATCGGGGAGCGAGGGTGAAAAACTGTTTTTT. Its translation is CATSRSGSEGEKLFF. Based on the CDR3 plus reference TRBV15 and TRBJ1-4, the full variable domain is DAMVIQNPRYQVTQFGKPVTLSCSQTLNHNVMYWYQQKSSQAPKLLFHYYDKDFNNEADTPDNFQSRRPNTSFCFLDIRSPGLGDTAMYLCATSRSGSEGEKLFFGSGTQLSVL.

V gene TRBV7-8 combines with J gene TRBJ2-7; 8 bases are shared with TRBD2. Looked up from germline, CDR1 is SGHVS and CDR2 is FQNEAQ. The junction had 7 bases not matched to a gene; V was cut back by 0 bases and J by 3 bases. CDR3 length equals 16 residues. This CDR3 reads CASSLAGGLAGYEQYF. CDR3 in DNA: TGTGCCAGCAGCTTAGCGGGGGGGCTAGCGGGCTACGAGCAGTACTTC.